The T cell receptor beta chain under discussion was sequenced for a study of blood T cell repertoires in COVID-19. Germline CDR1 is ENHRY and CDR2 is SYGVKD. Trimming removed 3 bases from V and 0 bases from J, with 8 bases in between. The CDR3 is 15 amino acids. The data were produced by immunoSEQ multiplex PCR, yet TCRdb's version contains in-frame clones alone and is incomplete. The table records 310,000 or so clones, almost 90% of them present only once. The sample consisted of PBMCs or T cells enriched from blood (not recorded which). The receptor was derived from a woman in her late teens or twenties with acute COVID-19. V gene TRBV10-3 combines with J gene TRBJ2-2, with D possibly matching TRBD1 (5 bases). The CDR3 protein is CAISDRASNTGELFF. The CDR3, as DNA: TGTGCCATCAGTGACAGGGCGTCGAACACCGGGGAGCTGTTTTTT.